A selection of T cell receptor beta chains follows, all from one sample in a study of shared clonotypes between healthy human individuals. Profiling relied on immunoSEQ multiplex PCR, and the TCRdb table lists in-frame clones only, not all of them. The table includes around 1.4 million clones, about 98.5% detected once. Sequencing used naive CD4+ T cells sorted from blood. These receptors originate from a man aged 25-40 years in good health. The conserved cysteine and the conserved F or W are not part of the CDR3 here.

v_gene: TRBV4-2
CDR3aa: ASSQLPAVYEQY

v_gene: TRBV15
CDR3aa: ATSREAVWQPQH

v_gene: TRBV10-1
CDR3aa: ASSYRNEQF

v_gene: TRBV2
CDR3aa: ASSDPGADTEAF

v_gene: TRBV6-5
CDR3aa: ASSRDSATNEKLF

v_gene: TRBV10-3
CDR3aa: ASGHGEREEKLF

v_gene: TRBV15
CDR3aa: ATSRERQGLGTQY

v_gene: TRBV5-1
CDR3aa: ASSLASGQLGYEQY

v_gene: TRBV2
CDR3aa: ASRPGNGRAAYNEQF

v_gene: TRBV7-6
CDR3aa: ASSLVSGGSQQY